The 10 T cell receptor beta chains given below trace back to one sample, sequenced in a study of blood T cell repertoires in COVID-19. Profiled with immunoSEQ multiplex PCR; TCRdb holds only in-frame clones, not every one. The data show around 220,000 clones, approximately 79% seen once. Material: peripheral blood. Every receptor here comes from a human donor in a cohort sampled during active COVID-19.

The J gene is TRBJ2-7, the V gene TRBV27, with TRBD2 matching 9 bases. The V segment lost 5 bases and the J segment 3 bases; nucleotides outside the gene matches: 2. The germline gives CDR1 MNHEY, CDR2 SMNVEV (reference sequence). This CDR3 spans 13 amino acids. The CDR3 is CASSGSGSYEQYF. In nucleotides, the CDR3 is TGTGCCAGCAGTGGTAGCGGGAGCTACGAGCAGTACTTC.

The chain uses TRBV28 and TRBJ2-7; D remains ambiguous. This CDR3 comprises 10 residues. V lost 7 bases to trimming and J lost 6 bases, with 7 bases between them. Germline CDR1 MDHEN, CDR2 SYDVKM. In nucleotides, the CDR3 is TGTGCCAGCAATCCGGGCGAGCAGTACTTC. This translates into CASNPGEQYF.

This chain uses TRBV11-2 with TRBJ1-6; no firm D call. CDR3 length: 15 residues. Per germline, CDR1 SGHAT and CDR2 FQNNGV. V lost 3 bases and J 6 bases, leaving 12 bases between the germline ends. The CDR3 nucleotides read TGTGCCAGCAGCTTTGGTACGGGTGGTAATTCACCCCTCCACTTT. It encodes CASSFGTGGNSPLHF.

This chain connects TRBV6-4 to TRBJ2-7, with D possibly matching TRBD2 (6 bases). This CDR3 has 15 amino acids. Germline CDR1 and CDR2: MRHNA and SNTAGT. Trimming removed 7 bases from V and 6 bases from J, with 22 bases in between. The CDR3 sequence: CASIQVGGFLSEQYF. In DNA form, the CDR3 reads TGTGCCAGCATTCAGGTGGGGGGATTCCTCTCCGAGCAGTACTTC.

This clone is a singleton in its sample. The V and J genes are TRBV5-1 and TRBJ1-2, with a weak D call TRBD1 (6 bases). Germline assignment: CDR1 SGHRS and CDR2 YFSETQ. This CDR3 has 15 residues. V gave up 3 bases and J gave up 4 bases, with 16 bases separating them. This CDR3 reads CASSSRGLLLYGYTF. The CDR3 DNA is TGCGCCAGCAGCTCCAGGGGCCTCCTCCTCTATGGCTACACCTTC. The full variable domain, completed using reference TRBV5-1 and TRBJ1-2, is KAGVTQTPRYLIKTRGQQVTLSCSPISGHRSVSWYQQTPGQGLQFLFEYFSETQRNKGNFPGRFSGRQFSNSRSEMNVSTLELGDSALYLCASSSRGLLLYGYTFGSGTRLTVV.

The chain recombines TRBV5-1 with TRBJ2-5; perhaps TRBD1 as D (6 bases). CDR1 and CDR2 (germline): SGHRS, YFSETQ. V was clipped by 4 bases and J by 2 bases, with 15 bases between them. The CDR3 spans 15 residues. The DNA for the CDR3 is TGCGCCAGCAGCAGGGTGACAGGAGTACAAGAGACCCAGTACTTC. Its translation: CASSRVTGVQETQYF.

V usage is TRBV5-1 and J usage is TRBJ2-1; 13 bases map to TRBD2. V shed 4 bases, J shed 7 bases, and the junction held 8 bases outside the gene matches. Germline assignment: CDR1 SGHRS and CDR2 YFSETQ. This CDR3 is built from 16 residues. CDR3 nucleotides: TGCGCCAGCAGCGGGGGACTAGCGGGAAGAGGTAATGAGCAGTTCTTC. It translates to CASSGGLAGRGNEQFF.

The chain carries TRBV4-3 and TRBJ2-7; weak D call: TRBD1 (5 bases). The germline V gene encodes CDR1 LGHNA and CDR2 YSLEER. The length of the CDR3 is 16 residues. Trimming left V 0 bases short and J 3 bases short, with 15 bases between. The CDR3 DNA is TGCGCCAGCAGCCAAGATCGAGGCAGGGCGGACTACGAGCAGTACTTC. Its translation: CASSQDRGRADYEQYF.

The chain couples TRBV9 to TRBJ1-4; 7 positions match TRBD1. Germline CDR1 reads SGDLS; CDR2 reads YYNGEE. The CDR3 loop spans 14 amino acids. V was pared by 4 bases and J by 8 bases, with 8 bases of the junction left unmatched. The CDR3 DNA reads TGTGCCAGCAGCCAAGGGGACAGAGGAGAAAAACTGTTTTTT. This codes for CASSQGDRGEKLFF.

J is TRBJ1-3 and V is TRBV7-2; D may be TRBD1 (5 bases). Deletions cut 5 bases from V and 0 bases from J, with 14 bases between. The CDR3 runs 16 residues. Per the germline V gene, CDR1 is SGHTA and CDR2 is FQGNSA. The CDR3 reads CASSPQGGYSGNTIYF. The CDR3 coding sequence is TGTGCCAGCAGCCCGCAGGGAGGGTACTCTGGAAACACCATATATTTT.